This TCR beta chain is drawn from a study of blood T cells in healthy people across ages (dated by TCRdb to about 2015). In the study overall: In model experiments, template switching captured roughly one uniquely barcoded TCR beta cDNA molecule for every two T cells. The study measured age-related changes in TCR beta repertoire diversity using deep sequencing normalized with unique cDNA molecular identifiers. Four age groups were formed from the donors: young (average approximately 16 years), middle-aged (around 41), aged (approximately 60) and long-lived (about 75). To avoid experimental bias, donors of different ages were distributed randomly across sequencing lanes. For two donors (one aged 18 to 30 and one aged 80 or older), the study analyzed two additional independent replicas of 1 million unique cDNA reads from the same blood draw. General study outcomes and caveats: Donor CMV infection status was unknown, potentially confounding age-related changes in expanded clonotypes. Estimates of total diversity from one million sequenced T cells were regarded as lower bounds and underestimates. Observed TCR beta diversity correlated strongly with the percentage of naive T cells measured by flow cytometry. As age increased, observed TCR beta diversity per million T cells dropped in a roughly linear way, and a significant reduction was already evident by age roughly 40. The long-lived group showed more naive CD4+ T cells, fewer expanded clones and increased TCR diversity than the aged group, suggesting age selection. Conclusive comparison of naive and antigen-experienced compartments was prevented by the profiling of bulk unsorted PBMCs.

V loses 6 bases, J loses 7 bases, and the germline ends lie 13 bases apart. The CDR3 contains 12 residues, cysteine and phenylalanine counted. Here the CDR3 DNA is all that survives: 36 bases in frame from base 1. As encoded in the germline V gene, CDR1 is SQVTM while CDR2 is ANQGSEA. This clonotype has more than one count but fewer than ten. The antigen it binds to is not known. No base quality values were provided; no much bigger clone lies one nucleotide off. Donors were a few dozen systemically healthy Caucasian individuals from Russia aged roughly 6 to 100 years. Roughly 10 milliliters of peripheral blood were collected from each donor into EDTA-treated Vacutainer tubes. Ficoll-Paque density-gradient centrifugation was used to isolate PBMCs, with at least 7 million per sample. Total RNA, at least 6 micrograms per sample, was extracted from PBMCs with Trizol reagent. Naive CD45RAhigh/CD27high T cell percentages were measured by flow cytometry on a PBMC aliquot from every donor.

The library came from 5' RACE. Data came from an Illumina HiSeq 2500. The second PCR ran for about 7 to 11 cycles and used a J-beta primer mix along with a sample-barcoded 5' primer. Each TCR beta cDNA molecule received a unique molecular identifier from a template-switch 5' adaptor carrying 12 random nucleotides. Each sample yielded at least 3 million CDR3-containing paired-end reads. The Mint cDNA synthesis kit, primed by a TRBC-specific oligonucleotide, was used to synthesize first-strand cDNA from all RNA. After uracil-DNA glycosylase treatment, a first 18-cycle PCR used universal primers M1SS and BC2_uni_R on all cDNA. In the original analysis: For normalization, 1 million high-quality reads were randomly selected from each sample, with every read carrying a distinct molecular identifier. Instead of being binned into consensus sequences, reads with shared molecular identifiers were discarded. MiTCR, with a Q25 quality threshold and the strictest error-elimination algorithm, was used for CDR3 identification, clonotype clustering and error correction. A nonparametric unseen species model with Euler transformation was used to estimate a lower bound on total TCR beta diversity. TCRdb trimmed public reads at Q25 via fastp, called clones via MiXCR and kept in-frame beta chains. Every CDR3 protein is listed once, alongside the most common genes and DNA of its rows. None of the V and J calls come from the authors' own analysis; TCRdb made them. This sample is represented by roughly 1.5 million distinct CDR3 sequences; about 45% of them were singletons. Of the sample, about 4% falls within the top ten clones.

The receptor was isolated from a woman under 30 in good health. The specimen was blood. The sequence links TRBV29-1 to TRBJ2-4, with a tentative D gene TRBD1 over 6 matching bases. The nucleotide sequence is given as TGCAGCGTGGCCGGGACATTCAACATTCAGTACTTC. Its coded protein is CSVAGTFNIQYF.